A selection of T cell receptor beta chains follows, all from one sample in a study of beta chain features in type 1 diabetes. The repertoire was sequenced with immunoSEQ multiplex PCR; TCRdb's copy has only in-frame clones and lacks some. The top ten clones hold more than 0.025% of a sample with roughly 240,000 clones, 14% of them seen once. Source material: naive CD4+ T cells from blood. The receptors stem from a woman in her forties in good health. Each CDR3 is given with its conserved first and last residue. Each record gives: D gene, J gene, CDR3 length, clone size, V gene, CDR3 protein, CDR3 DNA. A D gene is named only where the DNA matches it firmly. The listing skips clone size in some rows; elsewhere it reads once, few, many or a size class.

d_gene: TRBD1; j_gene: TRBJ2-5; len: 15; abundance: few; v_gene: TRBV5-1; CDR3aa: CASRVDTGGGETQYF; CDR3nt: TGCGCCAGCAGAGTAGACACAGGGGGCGGAGAGACCCAGTACTTC
d_gene: TRBD1; j_gene: TRBJ2-7; len: 15; abundance: few; v_gene: TRBV9; CDR3aa: CASSVALDRGYEQYF; CDR3nt: TGTGCCAGCAGCGTAGCTCTGGACAGGGGCTACGAGCAGTACTTC
d_gene: .; j_gene: TRBJ1-1; len: 14; abundance: few; v_gene: TRBV4-2; CDR3aa: CASSQEGTNTEAFF; CDR3nt: TGTGCCAGCAGCCAAGAGGGCACGAACACTGAAGCTTTCTTT
d_gene: .; j_gene: TRBJ2-3; len: 13; abundance: .; v_gene: TRBV6-8; CDR3aa: CASSSGSTDTQYF; CDR3nt: TGTGCCAGCAGTTCAGGTAGCACAGATACGCAGTATTTT
d_gene: .; j_gene: TRBJ2-5; len: 15; abundance: few; v_gene: TRBV9; CDR3aa: CASSVGGGGLKTQYF; CDR3nt: TGTGCCAGCAGCGTAGGGGGGGGCGGGCTGAAGACCCAGTACTTC
d_gene: TRBD2; j_gene: TRBJ2-3; len: 14; abundance: few; v_gene: TRBV7-2; CDR3aa: CASSSVAGIDTQYF; CDR3nt: TGTGCCAGCAGCTCCGTAGCGGGGATAGATACGCAGTATTTT
d_gene: TRBD1; j_gene: TRBJ2-7; len: 14; abundance: .; v_gene: TRBV11-2; CDR3aa: CASSTGQGTYEQYF; CDR3nt: TGTGCCAGCAGCACCGGACAGGGAACCTACGAGCAGTACTTC
d_gene: TRBD2; j_gene: TRBJ2-3; len: 15; abundance: .; v_gene: TRBV5-4; CDR3aa: CASSLSGGARDTQYF; CDR3nt: TGTGCCAGCAGCCTTAGCGGGGGGGCACGAGATACGCAGTATTTT
d_gene: TRBD1; j_gene: TRBJ1-2; len: 13; abundance: few; v_gene: TRBV10-3; CDR3aa: CAIGQADNYGYTF; CDR3nt: TGTGCCATCGGACAGGCGGATAACTATGGCTACACCTTC
d_gene: TRBD2; j_gene: TRBJ2-7; len: 14; abundance: few; v_gene: TRBV29-1; CDR3aa: CSVGLAGGGNEQYF; CDR3nt: TGCAGCGTTGGGCTAGCGGGGGGCGGGAACGAGCAGTACTTC
d_gene: .; j_gene: TRBJ2-1; len: 13; abundance: few; v_gene: TRBV5-1; CDR3aa: CASSPQGQYEQFF; CDR3nt: TGCGCCAGCAGTCCACAGGGTCAGTATGAGCAGTTCTTC
d_gene: TRBD1; j_gene: TRBJ2-3; len: 16; abundance: few; v_gene: TRBV18; CDR3aa: CASSSKGQGEEDTQYF; CDR3nt: TGTGCCAGCTCATCGAAGGGACAGGGGGAGGAGGATACGCAGTATTTT
d_gene: .; j_gene: TRBJ2-5; len: 13; abundance: few; v_gene: TRBV7-2; CDR3aa: CASSLAGGETQYF; CDR3nt: TGTGCCAGCAGCTTAGCCGGGGGAGAGACCCAGTACTTC
d_gene: .; j_gene: TRBJ1-4; len: 15; abundance: once; v_gene: TRBV5-4; CDR3aa: CASSPGGAGNEKLFF; CDR3nt: TGTGCCAGCAGCCCGGGGGGGGCGGGTAATGAAAAACTGTTTTTT
d_gene: .; j_gene: TRBJ1-2; len: 14; abundance: few; v_gene: TRBV7-9; CDR3aa: CASSLAREGPFDTF; CDR3nt: TGTGCCAGCAGCTTAGCGCGGGAAGGGCCGTTCGACACCTTC
d_gene: TRBD2; j_gene: TRBJ2-5; len: 15; abundance: few; v_gene: TRBV10-3; CDR3aa: CAIREGGGPQETQYF; CDR3nt: TGTGCCATCAGGGAGGGCGGGGGGCCCCAAGAGACCCAGTACTTC
d_gene: TRBD1; j_gene: TRBJ1-6; len: 13; abundance: .; v_gene: TRBV28; CDR3aa: CASRGQMNSPLHF; CDR3nt: TGTGCCAGCAGGGGACAGATGAATTCACCCCTCCACTTT
d_gene: TRBD2; j_gene: TRBJ2-1; len: 16; abundance: .; v_gene: TRBV5-1; CDR3aa: CASSLGSSGGFDEQFF; CDR3nt: TGCGCCAGCAGCTTGGGGTCTAGCGGGGGGTTCGATGAGCAGTTCTTC
d_gene: TRBD2; j_gene: TRBJ2-3; len: 17; abundance: few; v_gene: TRBV19; CDR3aa: CASSSQLRTSGTDTQYF; CDR3nt: TGTGCCAGTAGTTCCCAATTGCGGACTAGCGGCACAGATACGCAGTATTTT
d_gene: .; j_gene: TRBJ2-1; len: 15; abundance: once; v_gene: TRBV4-1; CDR3aa: CASSQRAPAYNEQFF; CDR3nt: TGCGCCAGCAGCCAGAGGGCCCCGGCATACAATGAGCAGTTCTTC
d_gene: .; j_gene: TRBJ2-2; len: 15; abundance: few; v_gene: TRBV6-5; CDR3aa: CASRVVIVDTGELFF; CDR3nt: TGTGCCAGCAGAGTAGTCATAGTCGACACCGGGGAGCTGTTTTTT
d_gene: .; j_gene: TRBJ1-6; len: 15; abundance: .; v_gene: TRBV7-9; CDR3aa: CASSLADRFNSPLHF; CDR3nt: TGTGCCAGCAGCTTAGCCGACAGGTTTAATTCACCCCTCCACTTT
d_gene: .; j_gene: TRBJ2-7; len: 12; abundance: few; v_gene: TRBV7-9; CDR3aa: CASSLQGSEQYF; CDR3nt: TGTGCCAGCAGCTTACAAGGGAGCGAGCAGTACTTC
d_gene: TRBD1; j_gene: TRBJ2-6; len: 17; abundance: few; v_gene: TRBV19; CDR3aa: CASSIAQGVNGANVLTF; CDR3nt: TGTGCCAGTAGTATCGCACAGGGGGTGAATGGGGCCAACGTCCTGACTTTC
d_gene: .; j_gene: TRBJ1-1; len: 13; abundance: .; v_gene: TRBV5-1; CDR3aa: CASSNGGNTEAFF; CDR3nt: TGCGCCAGCAGTAACGGAGGGAACACTGAAGCTTTCTTT
d_gene: .; j_gene: TRBJ1-1; len: 12; abundance: few; v_gene: TRBV11-2; CDR3aa: CASSSFGIEAFF; CDR3nt: TGTGCCAGCAGCTCCTTTGGCATTGAAGCTTTCTTT
d_gene: .; j_gene: TRBJ2-5; len: 15; abundance: .; v_gene: TRBV7-9; CDR3aa: CASSLYGGTRETQYF; CDR3nt: TGTGCCAGCAGCTTATATGGGGGGACCAGAGAGACCCAGTACTTC
d_gene: .; j_gene: TRBJ2-7; len: 13; abundance: .; v_gene: TRBV7-2; CDR3aa: CASSPRPVFEQYF; CDR3nt: TGTGCCAGCAGCCCCCGCCCTGTTTTCGAGCAGTACTTC
d_gene: TRBD1; j_gene: TRBJ2-1; len: 12; abundance: .; v_gene: TRBV27; CDR3aa: CARRQGENEQFF; CDR3nt: TGTGCCCGACGACAGGGGGAGAATGAGCAGTTCTTC
d_gene: TRBD1; j_gene: TRBJ1-5; len: 19; abundance: .; v_gene: TRBV2; CDR3aa: CASSRETGQDLWSNQPQHF; CDR3nt: TGTGCCAGCAGCAGAGAGACGGGACAGGACCTATGGAGCAATCAGCCCCAGCATTTT
d_gene: TRBD1; j_gene: TRBJ2-7; len: 12; abundance: .; v_gene: TRBV5-6; CDR3aa: CASSWTGNEQYF; CDR3nt: TGTGCCAGCAGCTGGACAGGGAACGAGCAGTACTTC
d_gene: TRBD1; j_gene: TRBJ2-1; len: 17; abundance: few; v_gene: TRBV2; CDR3aa: CASSQRRTGAYGNEQFF; CDR3nt: TGTGCCAGCAGCCAAAGGCGGACAGGGGCCTACGGGAATGAGCAGTTCTTC
d_gene: .; j_gene: TRBJ1-2; len: 12; abundance: .; v_gene: TRBV1; CDR3aa: CTSSGHNYGYTF; CDR3nt: TGCACCAGCAGCGGACACAACTATGGCTACACCTTC
d_gene: TRBD2; j_gene: TRBJ2-7; len: 14; abundance: .; v_gene: TRBV28; CDR3aa: CASSSGGPEGEQYF; CDR3nt: TGTGCCAGCAGTTCGGGGGGACCGGAAGGGGAGCAGTACTTC
d_gene: TRBD2; j_gene: TRBJ2-3; len: 14; abundance: few; v_gene: TRBV2; CDR3aa: CASRVAGGTDTQYF; CDR3nt: TGTGCCAGCAGGGTAGCGGGGGGCACAGATACGCAGTATTTT
d_gene: .; j_gene: TRBJ2-3; len: 13; abundance: few; v_gene: TRBV7-2; CDR3aa: CASSLPSRDTQYF; CDR3nt: TGTGCCAGCAGCCTGCCCTCTAGGGATACGCAGTATTTT
d_gene: TRBD1; j_gene: TRBJ2-3; len: 14; abundance: few; v_gene: TRBV14; CDR3aa: CASSSGQDTDTQYF; CDR3nt: TGTGCCAGCAGCTCCGGACAGGACACAGATACGCAGTATTTT
d_gene: .; j_gene: TRBJ2-3; len: 14; abundance: .; v_gene: TRBV7-9; CDR3aa: CASSLVADTDTQYF; CDR3nt: TGTGCCAGCAGCTTAGTAGCGGACACAGATACGCAGTATTTT
d_gene: .; j_gene: TRBJ1-1; len: 13; abundance: few; v_gene: TRBV5-4; CDR3aa: CASSNNENTEAFF; CDR3nt: TGTGCCAGCAGCAACAACGAGAACACTGAAGCTTTCTTT
d_gene: TRBD1; j_gene: TRBJ2-5; len: 13; abundance: few; v_gene: TRBV7-6; CDR3aa: CASSFGRGETQYF; CDR3nt: TGTGCCAGCAGCTTTGGCAGGGGGGAGACCCAGTACTTC
d_gene: .; j_gene: TRBJ2-6; len: 16; abundance: .; v_gene: TRBV11-2; CDR3aa: CASSPPGASGANVLTF; CDR3nt: TGTGCCAGCAGCCCCCCTGGTGCGTCCGGGGCCAACGTCCTGACTTTC
d_gene: .; j_gene: TRBJ2-3; len: 12; abundance: few; v_gene: TRBV5-1; CDR3aa: CASIGGSDTQYF; CDR3nt: TGCGCCAGCATCGGGGGTTCAGATACGCAGTATTTT
d_gene: .; j_gene: TRBJ1-5; len: 16; abundance: few; v_gene: TRBV10-3; CDR3aa: CAISESRDSSNQPQHF; CDR3nt: TGTGCCATCAGTGAGTCGCGGGATTCTAGCAATCAGCCCCAGCATTTT
d_gene: .; j_gene: TRBJ2-7; len: 13; abundance: .; v_gene: TRBV7-2; CDR3aa: CASSSTQGNEQYF; CDR3nt: TGTGCCAGCAGCTCAACACAGGGCAACGAGCAGTACTTC
d_gene: .; j_gene: TRBJ2-1; len: 14; abundance: few; v_gene: TRBV11-2; CDR3aa: CASSLTGLYNEQFF; CDR3nt: TGTGCCAGCAGCTTAACAGGTCTCTACAATGAGCAGTTCTTC
d_gene: TRBD2; j_gene: TRBJ2-5; len: 17; abundance: .; v_gene: TRBV2; CDR3aa: CASRGAGGPRLQETQYF; CDR3nt: TGTGCCAGCCGAGGGGCGGGGGGGCCACGGCTCCAAGAGACCCAGTACTTC
d_gene: TRBD1; j_gene: TRBJ1-2; len: 15; abundance: .; v_gene: TRBV7-6; CDR3aa: CASSLGTGGPYGYTF; CDR3nt: TGTGCCAGCAGCTTGGGGACAGGGGGGCCCTATGGCTACACCTTC
d_gene: TRBD1; j_gene: TRBJ2-5; len: 14; abundance: .; v_gene: TRBV5-1; CDR3aa: CASSLGGSQETQYF; CDR3nt: TGCGCCAGCAGCCTAGGGGGCAGCCAAGAGACCCAGTACTTC
d_gene: .; j_gene: TRBJ2-5; len: 13; abundance: .; v_gene: TRBV2; CDR3aa: CASSGQSQETQYF; CDR3nt: TGTGCCAGCAGTGGACAGTCCCAAGAGACCCAGTACTTC
d_gene: .; j_gene: TRBJ1-2; len: 14; abundance: few; v_gene: TRBV14; CDR3aa: CASSRGDGPYGYTF; CDR3nt: TGTGCCAGCAGCAGGGGCGACGGTCCCTATGGCTACACCTTC
d_gene: .; j_gene: TRBJ1-1; len: 13; abundance: .; v_gene: TRBV6-5; CDR3aa: CASKVGRQTEAFF; CDR3nt: TGTGCCAGCAAAGTGGGGCGGCAAACTGAAGCTTTCTTT
d_gene: .; j_gene: TRBJ2-5; len: 16; abundance: .; v_gene: TRBV27; CDR3aa: CASSLGRGQYQETQYF; CDR3nt: TGTGCCAGCAGTTTGGGGCGGGGGCAGTACCAGGAGACCCAGTACTTC
d_gene: TRBD2; j_gene: TRBJ2-4; len: 14; abundance: .; v_gene: TRBV5-4; CDR3aa: CASSLQASGGRLYF; CDR3nt: TGTGCCAGCAGCTTGCAAGCTAGCGGGGGCCGACTCTACTTC
d_gene: TRBD1; j_gene: TRBJ1-4; len: 15; abundance: few; v_gene: TRBV18; CDR3aa: CASAYPGQPNEKLFF; CDR3nt: TGTGCCAGCGCCTACCCGGGACAGCCTAATGAAAAACTGTTTTTT
d_gene: TRBD1; j_gene: TRBJ2-5; len: 14; abundance: many; v_gene: TRBV7-9; CDR3aa: CASSGGQYQETQYF; CDR3nt: TGTGCCAGCAGCGGGGGACAGTACCAAGAGACCCAGTACTTC
d_gene: .; j_gene: TRBJ1-2; len: 15; abundance: few; v_gene: TRBV7-9; CDR3aa: CASSTRSAPPGGYTF; CDR3nt: TGTGCCAGCAGCACACGCTCAGCTCCTCCGGGTGGCTACACCTTC
d_gene: TRBD1; j_gene: TRBJ2-7; len: 13; abundance: .; v_gene: TRBV2; CDR3aa: CARDRTGAYEQYF; CDR3nt: TGTGCCAGGGATCGGACAGGAGCCTACGAGCAGTACTTC